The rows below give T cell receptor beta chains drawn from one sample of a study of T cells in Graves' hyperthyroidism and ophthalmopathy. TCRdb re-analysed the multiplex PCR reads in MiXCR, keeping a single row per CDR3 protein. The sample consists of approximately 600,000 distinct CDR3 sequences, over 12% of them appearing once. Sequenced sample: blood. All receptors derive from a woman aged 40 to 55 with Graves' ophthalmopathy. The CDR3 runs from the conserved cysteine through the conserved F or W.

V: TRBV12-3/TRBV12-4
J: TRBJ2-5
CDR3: CASGRQGAGFETQYF

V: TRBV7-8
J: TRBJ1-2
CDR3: CASSLARTDGYTF

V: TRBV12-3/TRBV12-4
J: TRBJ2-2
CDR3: CASSTGRQSSNTGELFF

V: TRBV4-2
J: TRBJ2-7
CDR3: CASSQGRGEGSNEQYF

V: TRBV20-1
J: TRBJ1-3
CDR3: CSAIRGSGNTIYF

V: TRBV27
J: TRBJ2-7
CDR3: CASSEQNAYEQYF

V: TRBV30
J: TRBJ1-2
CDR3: CASGVRSGYTF

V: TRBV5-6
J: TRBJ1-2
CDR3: CASSPPRAFYGYTF

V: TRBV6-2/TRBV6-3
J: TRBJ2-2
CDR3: CASSFASGRSVNTGELFF

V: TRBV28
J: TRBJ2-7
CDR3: CASSRSGRALGEQYF

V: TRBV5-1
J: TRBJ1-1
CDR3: CASSRDRSEAFF

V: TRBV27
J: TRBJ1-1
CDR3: CASSLSLQTEAFF

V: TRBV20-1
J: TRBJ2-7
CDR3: CSARLVSEQYF

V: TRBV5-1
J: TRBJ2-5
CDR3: CASSLRDNPIQETQYF

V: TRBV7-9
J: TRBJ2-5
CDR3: CAIRSQETQYF

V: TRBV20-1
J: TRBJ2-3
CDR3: CSARDPPDTQYF

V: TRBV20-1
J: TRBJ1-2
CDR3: CSASSGFGSPNYGYTF